This TCR beta chain was sequenced in a study of OX40 agonist ivuxolimab in advanced cancers. The wider study: Patients were treated with ivuxolimab, an agonistic anti-OX40 (CD134) antibody.

The CDR3 extends over 16 amino acids. From germline, CDR1 is SGHVS and CDR2 FNYEAQ. V shed 1 base and J shed 0 bases, with 11 bases lying between them. TCRdb's copy holds only in-frame clones and misses some; the assay was immunoSEQ multiplex PCR. There are about 68,000 clones in the sample; over 80% occur only once, and just over 0.3% lies in the top ten. In the case of this clone: No antigen is known for it.

Study results and caveats: Averaged across samples, CD8+ T cells carried more expanded clones than CD4+ did. At 0.1 to 3.0 mg/kg and by week 6, CD4+ and CD8+ T cells in the blood had expanded clonally. Antigen targets of the expanded peripheral T cells went undetermined.

This specimen consisted of CD4+ or CD8+ T cells sorted from blood, obtained in a trial of the OX40 agonist ivuxolimab. The gene calls are TRBV7-6 and TRBJ2-3; D unclear. The TCR comes from an adult with an advanced solid tumor such as melanoma, head and neck, liver or kidney cancer. The CDR3 DNA reads TGTGCCAGCAGCTTAGGAGACGTTTCTAGCACAGATACGCAGTATTTT. Amino acid sequence: CASSLGDVSSTDTQYF.